This T cell receptor beta chain was sequenced for a study of CD8+CD57+ T cells in acquired aplastic anemia. Across the whole study: Sorted CD4+ and CD8+ cell DNA averaged around 3.5 ug.

Germline V gene lookup returns CDR1 WSHSY and CDR2 SAAADI. This CDR3 region has 17 residues. V lost 4 bases to trimming and J lost 1 base; unmatched junction nucleotides: 11. Using genomic DNA as the template, TCR beta VDJ and CDR3 profiling was carried out. TCRdb reprocessed the reads with MiXCR, giving one entry per CDR3 protein. Seen here are about 240,000 distinct CDR3 sequences, approximately 50% observed once, and the top ten hold 7.8%. Overall study results and limits: The number of CD8+ CDR3 sequences shared by patients and controls was around 30.

In patients chosen for sequencing, flow cytometry had shown CD8+CD57+ cell expansion. A severe acquired aplastic anemia diagnosis applied to all patients. The blood sampling took place in patients who had so far received no therapy. This clonotype was picked up a small number of times. Antigen: not known. The chain carries TRBV10-2 and TRBJ2-3, with 7 nucleotides matching TRBD1. This TCR was sampled from a human donor with aplastic anemia. Sequencing was performed on sorted CD4+, CD8+, or CD8+CD57+ T cells (not recorded which) from PBMCs. The CDR3 DNA follows: TGCGCCAGCAGTGGGGCTTACAGGGGTTATGGCACAGATACGCAGTATTTT. Its translation is CASSGAYRGYGTDTQYF.